These 3 T cell receptor beta chains originate from one sample sequenced in a study of OX40 agonist ivuxolimab in advanced cancers. Sequenced by immunoSEQ multiplex PCR; TCRdb stores in-frame clones only, minus some. Among roughly 81,000 clones listed, around 94% were seen once. The sequences come from CD4+ or CD8+ T cells sorted from blood, collected in a trial of the OX40 agonist ivuxolimab. The receptors originated from an adult with an advanced solid tumor such as melanoma, head and neck, liver or kidney cancer.

The V and J genes are TRBV27 and TRBJ2-7; no reliable D call. The V end was cut by 3 bases, the J end by 0 bases, with 12 bases between. Germline V gene lookup returns CDR1 MNHEY and CDR2 SMNVEV (reference sequence). The CDR3 is 15 residues long. CDR3 protein: CASSLILEASYEQYF. The CDR3 DNA reads TGTGCCAGCAGTTTGATTTTAGAGGCCTCCTACGAGCAGTACTTC.

This rearrangement joins TRBV12-5 to TRBJ2-1, with D possibly being TRBD1 (6 bases). The V gene's germline CDR1 is LGHNT and CDR2 FRNRAP. The CDR3 extends over 19 amino acids. V gave up 0 bases and J gave up 4 bases, with 22 bases separating them. CDR3: CASGLVVTPQGILYNEQFF. CDR3 nucleotides: TGTGCTAGTGGTTTGGTAGTAACCCCACAGGGAATACTTTACAATGAGCAGTTCTTC.

The rearrangement uses TRBV29-1 and TRBJ1-6; D is possibly TRBD1 (5 bases). Germline CDR1 SQVTM, CDR2 ANQGSEA. The CDR3 totals 13 residues. V was cut by 3 bases and J by 6 bases, with 9 bases left in between. CDR3 bases: TGCAGCGTTGAGGGGAGGGGTAATTCACCCCTCCACTTT. Translated: CSVEGRGNSPLHF.